The 24 T cell receptor beta chains listed next were all sequenced from one sample in a study of shared clonotypes between healthy human individuals. Using immunoSEQ multiplex PCR, the repertoire was profiled, and TCRdb retains in-frame clones only, with some absent. This sample has roughly 2.1 million clones, with about 93% found just once. Naive CD8 isolation took CD45RO-negative cells positively selected for CCR7 and excluded terminally differentiated effector memory CD45RA+ cells. Material for sequencing was naive CD8+ T cells from PBMCs. The source of these receptors is a man between 18 and 29 years old in good health. Some clones in this sample may be carry-over from other donors' samples.

The chain links TRBV21-1 to TRBJ2-7; no check of the table's D call, TRBD1, against the DNA was made. TRBV21-1 is a known pseudogene. The CDR3 runs 15 residues. The chain's CDR3 is CASSRPGTGGYEQYF. For the CDR3, the DNA is TGTGCCAGCAGCAGGCCCGGGACAGGGGGCTACGAGCAGTACTTC.

The CDR3 sequence is CSVVLAGGTGELFF. CDR3 nucleotide sequence: TGCAGCGTTGTACTAGCGGGAGGGACCGGGGAGCTGTTTTTT. This chain joins TRBV29-1 and TRBJ2-2, with 13 bases lining up with TRBD2. Looked up from germline, CDR1 is SQVTM and CDR2 is ANQGSEA. The V gene end was trimmed by 4 bases and the J gene end by 5 bases; junction bases not matched to a gene: 1. The CDR3 consists of 14 residues.

This clone was recorded once. The chain recombines TRBV11-2 with TRBJ2-1, with unresolved D. V lost 3 bases to trimming and J lost 0 bases, with 9 bases between them. The CDR3 has 15 amino acids. The V gene's germline CDR1 is SGHAT and CDR2 FQNNGV. CDR3 sequence: CASSFLLNSYNEQFF. The CDR3 nucleotides are TGTGCCAGCAGCTTCCTACTTAACTCCTACAATGAGCAGTTCTTC.

The gene calls are TRBV27 and TRBJ2-7; 11 nucleotides agree with TRBD2. V trimming: 8 bases; J trimming: 6 bases; junction bases outside the gene matches: 6. Germline-derived CDR1 and CDR2 are MNHEY and SMNVEV (reference sequence). This CDR3 comprises 13 residues. CDR3 nucleotide sequence: TGTGCCAGCTCGGGACTAGCGGACTTCGAGCAGTACTTC. Amino acids: CASSGLADFEQYF.

The gene calls are TRBV7-6 and TRBJ2-3; D is uncertain. Trimming took off 3 bases at V and 3 bases at J, with 10 bases between the two ends. Germline V gene data show CDR1 as SGHVS and CDR2 as FNYEAQ. There are 14 residues in the CDR3. The CDR3: CASSLRWQTDTQYF. Here the CDR3 DNA reads TGTGCCAGCAGCTTGAGATGGCAGACAGATACGCAGTATTTT.

J is TRBJ2-7 and V is TRBV6-5; no clear D. The CDR3 sequence is 14 residues long. The germline V gene encodes CDR1 MNHEY and CDR2 SVGAGI. V was shortened by 0 bases and J by 2 bases, with 8 bases between the two germline ends. The CDR3 protein is CASSYSTPPYEQYF. The CDR3 DNA sequence: TGTGCCAGCAGTTACTCGACTCCGCCCTACGAGCAGTACTTC.

This rearrangement joins TRBV29-1 to TRBJ2-1; a possible D gene is TRBD2 (6 bases). The germline V gene encodes CDR1 SQVTM and CDR2 ANQGSEA. This CDR3 has 15 amino acids. CDR3: CSARGAGRSYNEQFF. The CDR3 DNA reads as TGCAGTGCCCGGGGTGCGGGAAGGTCCTACAATGAGCAGTTCTTC.

The rearrangement uses TRBV27 and TRBJ1-6; the D is unclear. Germline V gives CDR1 MNHEY, CDR2 SMNVEV (reference sequence). The CDR3 consists of 12 residues. V dropped 6 bases and J dropped 5 bases, with 5 bases sitting between them. CDR3 nucleotide sequence: TGTGCCAGCAGGCCACATAATTCACCCCTCCACTTT. It codes for CASRPHNSPLHF.

V gene TRBV6-5 combines with J gene TRBJ2-7; D gene unclear. The ends were cut back, 2 bases at V and 4 bases at J, with 12 bases in the middle. The CDR3 spans 14 residues. CDR1 MNHEY and CDR2 SVGAGI come from the germline V gene. DNA of the CDR3: TGTGCCAGCAGTTACGATGGACGGATTTACGAGCAGTACTTC. Residues: CASSYDGRIYEQYF.

The V call is TRBV9, the J call TRBJ2-1; the D gene is possibly TRBD2 (5 bases). V was pared by 2 bases and J by 10 bases, with 10 bases between. Germline loops: CDR1 SGDLS, CDR2 YYNGEE. The CDR3 contains 12 residues. The CDR3 spells CASSVRLPEQFF. The CDR3 DNA reads TGTGCCAGCAGCGTGCGACTACCAGAGCAGTTCTTC.

The chain's CDR3 is CASGLAGYGNEQFF. As DNA, the CDR3 is TGTGCTAGTGGTTTAGCGGGATATGGGAATGAGCAGTTCTTC. This chain uses TRBV12-5 with TRBJ2-1; 7 bases map to TRBD2. This CDR3 comprises 14 residues. CDR1 is LGHNT and CDR2 is FRNRAP in the germline V gene. The J segment lost 7 bases and the V segment lost 3 bases, leaving 6 bases of the junction unmatched. The full variable domain, completed using reference TRBV12-5 and TRBJ2-1, is DARVTQTPRHKVTEMGQEVTMRCQPILGHNTVFWYRQTMMQGLELLAYFRNRAPLDDSGMPKDRFSAEMPDATLATLKIQPSEPRDSAVYFCASGLAGYGNEQFFGPGTRLTVL.

V and J are TRBV6-5 and TRBJ2-1, with 13 bases fitting TRBD2. V dropped 2 bases and J dropped 7; count of bases not matched to a gene: 2. Germline CDR1 MNHEY, CDR2 SVGAGI. This CDR3 has 15 residues. DNA for the CDR3: TGTGCCAGCAGTTACAGGACTAGCGGGAGAAATGAGCAGTTCTTC. Translated, it gives CASSYRTSGRNEQFF.

The rearrangement joins TRBV6-6 to TRBJ1-1; tentatively, D is TRBD1 (5 bases). Trimming took 7 bases from V and 5 from J, leaving 14 bases between them. From germline, CDR1 is MNHNY and CDR2 SVGAGI (reference sequence). CDR3 length equals 13 residues. The CDR3: CASMIRGFTEAFF. CDR3 DNA: TGTGCCAGCATGATACGGGGCTTTACTGAAGCTTTCTTT.

The rearrangement joins TRBV27 to TRBJ2-4; D gene ambiguous. V dropped 2 bases and J dropped 0 bases, with 11 bases sitting between them. Germline assignment: CDR1 MNHEY and CDR2 SMNVEV (reference sequence). The length of the CDR3 is 16 residues. The CDR3 loop reads CASSLKILLAKNIQYF. The CDR3 DNA sequence: TGTGCCAGCAGTTTAAAGATATTGCTAGCCAAAAACATTCAGTACTTC.

The V and J genes are TRBV9 and TRBJ2-7, with D possibly matching TRBD1 (5 bases). Germline CDR1 reads SGDLS; CDR2 reads YYNGEE. CDR3 length: 16 amino acids. V lost 2 bases, J lost 1 base, and 16 bases lay in between. CDR3 in amino acids: CASSVGPFDRSYEQYF. Here the CDR3 DNA reads TGTGCCAGCAGCGTTGGACCTTTCGACAGATCCTACGAGCAGTACTTC.

This chain connects TRBV9 to TRBJ1-1; 8 bases are a match to TRBD1. CDR1 SGDLS and CDR2 YYNGEE come from the germline V gene. This CDR3 is built from 16 residues. Trimming at V came to 4 bases and at J to 4 bases, leaving 12 bases not matched to a gene. The CDR3 here is CASSPGQGGMGTEAFF. The DNA of the CDR3 is TGTGCCAGCAGCCCCGGACAGGGTGGGATGGGCACTGAAGCTTTCTTT.

CDR3 nucleotides: TGTGCCAGCAGTGTCTGGGGAGAGACCCAGTACTTC. This sequence encodes CASSVWGETQYF. The gene calls are TRBV6-1 and TRBJ2-5; D is undetermined. This CDR3 is 12 amino acids long. Trimming removed 4 bases at V and 4 bases at J, with 7 bases between. Looked up from germline, CDR1 is MNHNS and CDR2 is SASEGT.

The count of this clone is one. V gene TRBV27 combines with J gene TRBJ2-5, with 7 nucleotides matching TRBD1. V trimming: 4 bases; J trimming: 3 bases; junction bases outside the gene matches: 2. The length of the CDR3 is 13 residues. Germline assignment: CDR1 MNHEY and CDR2 SMNVEV (reference sequence). The CDR3 nucleotides are TGTGCCAGCAGTTGGGACAGCGAAGAGACCCAGTACTTC. As protein: CASSWDSEETQYF.

V is TRBV9 and J is TRBJ2-1, with 7 bases fitting TRBD2. This CDR3 is 15 amino acids long. CDR1 SGDLS and CDR2 YYNGEE come from the germline V gene. V gave up 4 bases and J gave up 8 bases; unmatched junction bases: 12. The CDR3 DNA reads TGTGCCAGCAGCCCCCGGACTAGATCCGTCCATGAGCAGTTCTTC. Its protein is CASSPRTRSVHEQFF.

This clone is a singleton in its sample. V and J are TRBV11-2 and TRBJ1-5; TRBD1 agrees at 7 bases. Losses at the gene ends were 0 bases for V and 9 bases for J; bases not matched to a gene: 23. CDR3 size: 20 residues. The germline CDR1 and CDR2 sequences are SGHAT and FQNNGV. CDR3 sequence reads: CASSLDRIVSRTGPSWPQHF. In DNA form, the CDR3 reads TGTGCCAGCAGCTTAGATCGTATCGTCTCCCGGACAGGACCATCGTGGCCCCAGCATTTT.

This clone was observed once. The CDR3, as DNA: TGCGCCAGCAGTCTCACCAGGGCGAACACTGAAGCTTTCTTT. This translates into CASSLTRANTEAFF. The chain carries TRBV10-1 and TRBJ1-1; D may be TRBD1 (5 bases). CDR1 is WNHNN, CDR2 SYGVQD, per germline (reference sequence). The ends were cut back, 5 bases at V and 1 base at J, with 11 bases in the middle. The CDR3 sequence is 14 residues long.

CDR3 nucleotide sequence: TGTGCCAGCAGTTACTCGGACAGCTTCTACGAGCAGTACTTC. It specifies CASSYSDSFYEQYF. The chain employs TRBV6-6 and TRBJ2-7; D may be TRBD1 (6 bases). The V gene lost 0 bases and the J gene lost 3 bases, with 9 bases spanning the gap. This CDR3 is built from 14 residues. CDR1 and CDR2 (germline): MNHNY, SVGAGI (reference sequence).

This chain joins TRBV6-5 and TRBJ2-1; D ambiguous. Germline V gene data show CDR1 as MNHEY and CDR2 as SVGAGI. This CDR3 has 13 amino acids. V dropped 0 bases and J dropped 8 bases, with 8 bases sitting between them. In DNA, the CDR3 is TGTGCCAGCAGTTACTCACAGCTTGATGAGCAGTTCTTC. It is translated as CASSYSQLDEQFF.

V usage is TRBV7-9 and J usage is TRBJ2-4; tentative D call: TRBD1 (5 bases). This CDR3 has 14 amino acids. Germline V gives CDR1 SEHNR, CDR2 FQNEAQ (reference sequence). The V end lost 3 bases, the J end lost 3 bases, and 9 bases lay between the germline ends. The CDR3 reads CASSFTGGKNIQYF. CDR3 nucleotides: TGTGCCAGCAGCTTCACAGGTGGCAAAAACATTCAGTACTTC. Full variable domain (rest looked up from reference TRBV7-9 and TRBJ2-4): DTGVSQNPRHKITKRGQNVTFRCDPISEHNRLYWYRQTLGQGPEFLTYFQNEAQLEKSRLLSDRFSAERPKGSFSTLEIQRTEQGDSAMYLCASSFTGGKNIQYFGAGTRLSVL.